This TCR beta chain was retrieved from a study of CD8 T cells in Susac syndrome. Random hexamers served to reverse transcribe about 0.45 to 1 ug RNA. Coverage of TCR beta CDR3 amplification by immunoSEQ multiplex PCR extended to 54 Vbeta and 13 Jbeta. Using its own MiXCR run on the immunoSEQ multiplex PCR reads, TCRdb lists one record per CDR3 protein. This table holds fewer than 350,000 distinct CDR3 sequences, around nine tenths found once. From blood CD8+ and CD4+ T cells, the TCR beta chain was sequenced. Treatment-naive patients with stable or active relapsing-remitting disease served as multiple sclerosis controls. Isolation of CD8+ and CD4+ T cells was performed negatively, whereas enrichment of TEMRA cells was done by FACS. The CDR3 consists of 13 residues. J gave up 1 base and V 4 bases, and 4 bases lay outside the gene matches. Germline V CDR1 and CDR2: SQVTM, ANQGSEA.

Sequenced material: CD8+ T cells from PBMCs. The chain uses TRBV29-1 and TRBJ2-7, with 7 bases aligning to TRBD1. This clonotype was sampled from a human donor with multiple sclerosis. The chain's CDR3 is CSVGGTESYEQYF. The CDR3 nucleotides are TGCAGCGTTGGAGGGACAGAGTCCTACGAGCAGTACTTC.